Here is one TCR beta chain with its context. Germline lookup yields CDR1 SGHAT and CDR2 FQDESV (reference sequence). The germline V and J ends were trimmed by 0 bases and 2 bases, with 11 bases remaining between them. This CDR3 spans 15 amino acids. TCRdb's table, derived via immunoSEQ multiplex PCR, lists solely in-frame clones and lacks some. The sample lists some 330,000 clones, 88% occurring once. These data come from a study of blood T cell repertoires in COVID-19. The clonotype was recovered from a man between 25 and 39 years old who had recovered from COVID-19. The rearrangement joins TRBV11-1 to TRBJ2-7, with D tentatively TRBD1 (5 bases). The material sequenced was PBMCs or T cells enriched from blood (not recorded which). CDR3 nucleotides: TGTGCCAGCAGCTTAGCGCCAGGGTCTACCTACGAGCAGTACTTC. It codes for CASSLAPGSTYEQYF.